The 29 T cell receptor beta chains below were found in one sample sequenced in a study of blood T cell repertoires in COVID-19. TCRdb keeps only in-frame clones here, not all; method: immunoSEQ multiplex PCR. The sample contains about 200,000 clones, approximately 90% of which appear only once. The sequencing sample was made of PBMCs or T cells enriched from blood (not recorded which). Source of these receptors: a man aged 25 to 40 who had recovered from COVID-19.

The CDR3 loop is CSAGLRWVLFF. CDR3 DNA: TGCAGTGCTGGACTTCGTTGGGTACTGTTTTTT. This rearrangement joins TRBV20-1 to TRBJ1-4; no firm D call. Deletions cut 5 bases from V and 13 bases from J, with 14 bases between. The V gene's germline CDR1 is DFQATT and CDR2 SNEGSKA (reference sequence). CDR3 length equals 11 residues.

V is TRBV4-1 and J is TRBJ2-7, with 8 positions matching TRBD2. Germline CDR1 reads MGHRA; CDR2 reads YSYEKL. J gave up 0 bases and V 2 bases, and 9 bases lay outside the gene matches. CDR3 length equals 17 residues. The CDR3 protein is CASSQTRISGNSYEQYF. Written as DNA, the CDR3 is TGCGCCAGCAGCCAAACCCGTATTAGCGGGAACTCCTACGAGCAGTACTTC.

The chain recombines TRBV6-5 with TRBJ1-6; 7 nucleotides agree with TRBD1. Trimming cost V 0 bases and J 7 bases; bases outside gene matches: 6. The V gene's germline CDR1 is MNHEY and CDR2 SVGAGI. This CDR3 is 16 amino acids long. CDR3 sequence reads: CASSYSGGQLNSPLHF. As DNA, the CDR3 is TGTGCCAGCAGTTACTCAGGGGGACAGCTAAATTCACCCCTCCACTTT.

CDR3 in amino acids: CAWADRGELFF. CDR3 coding DNA: TGTGCCTGGGCAGACAGAGGGGAGCTGTTTTTT. The chain has TRBV30 and TRBJ2-2, with D maybe TRBD1 (5 bases). Looked up from germline, CDR1 is GTSNPN and CDR2 is SVGIG (reference sequence). Trimming took 5 bases from V and 8 from J, leaving 9 bases between them. The CDR3 is 11 amino acids.

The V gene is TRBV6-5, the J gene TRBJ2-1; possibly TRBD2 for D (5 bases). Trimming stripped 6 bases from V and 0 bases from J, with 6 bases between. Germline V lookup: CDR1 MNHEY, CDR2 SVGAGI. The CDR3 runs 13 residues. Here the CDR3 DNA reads TGTGCCAGCAGGGGAGTCTCCTACAATGAGCAGTTCTTC. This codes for CASRGVSYNEQFF.

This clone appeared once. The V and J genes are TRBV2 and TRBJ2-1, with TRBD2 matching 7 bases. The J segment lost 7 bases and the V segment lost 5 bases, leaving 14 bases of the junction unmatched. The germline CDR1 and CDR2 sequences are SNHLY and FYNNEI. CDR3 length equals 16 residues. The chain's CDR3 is CASSPLGGSIKNEQFF. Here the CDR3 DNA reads TGTGCCAGCAGTCCCCTTGGCGGGAGTATTAAAAATGAGCAGTTCTTC.

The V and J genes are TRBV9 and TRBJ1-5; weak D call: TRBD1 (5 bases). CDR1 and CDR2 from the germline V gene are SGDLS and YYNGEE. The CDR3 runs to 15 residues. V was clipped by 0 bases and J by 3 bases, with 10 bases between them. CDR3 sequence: CASSVGGGYNQPQHF. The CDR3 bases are TGTGCCAGCAGCGTAGGTGGGGGGTACAATCAGCCCCAGCATTTT. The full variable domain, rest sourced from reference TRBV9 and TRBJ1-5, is DSGVTQTPKHLITATGQRVTLRCSPRSGDLSVYWYQQSLDQGLQFLIQYYNGEERAKGNILERFSAQQFPDLHSELNLSSLELGDSALYFCASSVGGGYNQPQHFGDGTRLSIL.

The CDR3 nucleotides read TGTGCCAGCAGCTTAGAGCTAGCCTACACCGGGGAGCTGTTTTTT. Translating it yields CASSLELAYTGELFF. This chain joins TRBV7-9 and TRBJ2-2; TRBD2 is a possible D gene (5 bases). Germline lookup yields CDR1 SEHNR and CDR2 FQNEAQ (reference sequence). This CDR3 is 15 amino acids long. V was cut by 1 base and J by 3 bases, with 9 bases left in between.

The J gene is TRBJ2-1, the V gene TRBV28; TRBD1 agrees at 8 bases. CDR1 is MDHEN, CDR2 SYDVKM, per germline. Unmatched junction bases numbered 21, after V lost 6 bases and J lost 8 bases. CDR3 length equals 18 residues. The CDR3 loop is CASSNVPGQAPRRDEQFF. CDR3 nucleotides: TGTGCCAGCAGCAACGTCCCGGGACAGGCCCCTAGGAGGGATGAGCAGTTCTTC.

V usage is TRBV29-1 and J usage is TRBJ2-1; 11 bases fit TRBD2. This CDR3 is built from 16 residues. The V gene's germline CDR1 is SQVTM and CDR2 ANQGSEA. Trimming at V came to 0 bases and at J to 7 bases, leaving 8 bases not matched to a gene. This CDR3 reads CSVEEGLAGGWNEQFF. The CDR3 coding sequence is TGCAGCGTTGAAGAAGGGCTAGCGGGAGGTTGGAATGAGCAGTTCTTC.

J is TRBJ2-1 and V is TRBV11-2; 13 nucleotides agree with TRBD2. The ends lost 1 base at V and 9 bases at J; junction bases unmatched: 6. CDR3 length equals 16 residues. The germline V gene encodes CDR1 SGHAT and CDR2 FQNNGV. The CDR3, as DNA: TGTGCCAGCAGCTTAGTTGGACTAGCGGGGGCCGGTGAGCAGTTCTTC. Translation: CASSLVGLAGAGEQFF.

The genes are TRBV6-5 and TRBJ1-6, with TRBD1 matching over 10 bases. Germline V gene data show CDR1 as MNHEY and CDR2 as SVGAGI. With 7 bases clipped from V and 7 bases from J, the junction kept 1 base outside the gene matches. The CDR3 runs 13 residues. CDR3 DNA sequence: TGTGCCAGCATGGGACAGGGGAATTCACCCCTCCACTTT. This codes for CASMGQGNSPLHF.

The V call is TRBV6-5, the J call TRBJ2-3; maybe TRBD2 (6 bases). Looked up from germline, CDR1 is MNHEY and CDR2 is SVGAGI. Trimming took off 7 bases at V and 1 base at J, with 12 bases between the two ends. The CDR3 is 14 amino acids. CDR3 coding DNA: TGTGCCAGCAACGGCGGGGTCCGCACAGATACGCAGTATTTT. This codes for CASNGGVRTDTQYF.

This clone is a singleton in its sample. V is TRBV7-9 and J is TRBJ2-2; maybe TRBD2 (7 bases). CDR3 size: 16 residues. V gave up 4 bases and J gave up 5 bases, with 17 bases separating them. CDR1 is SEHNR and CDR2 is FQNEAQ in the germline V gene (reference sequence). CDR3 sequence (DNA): TGTGCCAGCAGCTGGACTAGACAGGCGGGGACCGGGGAGCTGTTTTTT. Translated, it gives CASSWTRQAGTGELFF.

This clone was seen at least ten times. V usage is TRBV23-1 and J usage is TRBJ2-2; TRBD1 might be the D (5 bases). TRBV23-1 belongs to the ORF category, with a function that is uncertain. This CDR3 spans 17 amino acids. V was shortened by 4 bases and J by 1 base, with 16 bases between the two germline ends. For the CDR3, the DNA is TGCGCCAGCAGTCCCCTATGCTCGGACAAGAACACCGGGGAGCTGTTTTTT. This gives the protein CASSPLCSDKNTGELFF.

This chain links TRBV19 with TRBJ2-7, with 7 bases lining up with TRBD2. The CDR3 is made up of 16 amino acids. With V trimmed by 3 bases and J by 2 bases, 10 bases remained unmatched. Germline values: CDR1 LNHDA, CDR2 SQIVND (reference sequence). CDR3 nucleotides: TGTGCCAGTAGTATTCGGATCTGGGCGGGAGCCTACGAGCAGTACTTC. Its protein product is CASSIRIWAGAYEQYF.

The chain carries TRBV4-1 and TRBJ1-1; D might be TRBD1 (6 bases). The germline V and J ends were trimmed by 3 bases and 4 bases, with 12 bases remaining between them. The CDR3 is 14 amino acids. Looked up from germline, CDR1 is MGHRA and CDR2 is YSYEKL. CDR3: CASSHPGGGTEAFF. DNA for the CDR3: TGCGCCAGCAGCCACCCGGGGGGCGGCACTGAAGCTTTCTTT.

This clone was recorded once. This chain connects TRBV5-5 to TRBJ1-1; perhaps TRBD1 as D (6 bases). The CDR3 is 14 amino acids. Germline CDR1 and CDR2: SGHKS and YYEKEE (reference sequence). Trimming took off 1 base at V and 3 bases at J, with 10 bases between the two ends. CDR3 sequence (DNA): TGTGCCAGCAGCTTGCTAGGGGGGGACACTGAAGCTTTCTTT. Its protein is CASSLLGGDTEAFF.

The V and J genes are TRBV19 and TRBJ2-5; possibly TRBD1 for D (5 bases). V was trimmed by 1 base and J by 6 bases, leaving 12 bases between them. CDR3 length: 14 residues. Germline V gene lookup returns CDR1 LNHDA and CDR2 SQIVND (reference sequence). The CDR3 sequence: CASSIGQNPKTQYF. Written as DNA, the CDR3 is TGTGCCAGTAGTATAGGACAGAACCCAAAGACCCAGTACTTC.

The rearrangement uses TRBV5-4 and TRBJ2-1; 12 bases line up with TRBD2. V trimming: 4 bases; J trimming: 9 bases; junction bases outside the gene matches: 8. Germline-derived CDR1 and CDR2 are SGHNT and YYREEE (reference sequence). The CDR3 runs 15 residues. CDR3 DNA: TGTGCCAGCAGCATGCCGGGACTAGCGGGTGGTGAGCAGTTCTTC. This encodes CASSMPGLAGGEQFF.

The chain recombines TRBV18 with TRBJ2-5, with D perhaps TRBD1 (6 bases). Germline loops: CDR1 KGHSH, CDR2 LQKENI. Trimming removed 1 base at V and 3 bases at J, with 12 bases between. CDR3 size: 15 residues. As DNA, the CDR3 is TGTGCCAGCTCACCACGGGGGCGGGTAGAAGAGACCCAGTACTTC. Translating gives CASSPRGRVEETQYF.

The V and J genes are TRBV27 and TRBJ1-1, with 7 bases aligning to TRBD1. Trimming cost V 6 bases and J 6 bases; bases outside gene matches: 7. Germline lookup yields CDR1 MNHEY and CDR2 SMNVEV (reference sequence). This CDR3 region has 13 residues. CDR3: CASRRRQGSEAFF. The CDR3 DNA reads TGTGCCAGCAGGCGGAGACAGGGTTCTGAAGCTTTCTTT.

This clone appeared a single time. CDR3 in amino acids: CATSAPPSNQPQHF. The DNA of the CDR3 is TGTGCCACCAGTGCTCCTCCTAGCAATCAGCCCCAGCATTTT. V is TRBV24-1 and J is TRBJ1-5; no clear D gene. Trimming shortened V by 5 bases and J by 0 bases, and 7 bases separated the two germline ends. The germline V gene encodes CDR1 KGHDR and CDR2 SFDVKD. The CDR3 contains 14 residues.

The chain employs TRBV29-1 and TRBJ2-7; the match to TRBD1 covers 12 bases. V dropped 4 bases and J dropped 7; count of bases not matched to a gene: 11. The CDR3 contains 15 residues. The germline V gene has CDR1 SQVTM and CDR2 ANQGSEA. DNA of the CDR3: TGCAGCGTTGTAGGCGCCGGGACAGGGGGCTATGAGCAGTACTTC. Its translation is CSVVGAGTGGYEQYF.

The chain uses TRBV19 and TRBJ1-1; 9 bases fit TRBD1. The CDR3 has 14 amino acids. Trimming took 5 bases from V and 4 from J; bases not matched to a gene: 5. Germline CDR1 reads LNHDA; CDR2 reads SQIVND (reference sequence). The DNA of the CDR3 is TGTGCCAGTAGTGAACAGGGGGCGCGCACTGAAGCTTTCTTT. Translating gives CASSEQGARTEAFF.

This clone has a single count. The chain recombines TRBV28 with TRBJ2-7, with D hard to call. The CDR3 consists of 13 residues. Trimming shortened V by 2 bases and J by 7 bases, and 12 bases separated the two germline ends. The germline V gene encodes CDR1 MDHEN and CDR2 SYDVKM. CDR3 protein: CASSLSISVEQYF. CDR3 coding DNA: TGTGCCAGCAGTTTAAGTATCTCGGTTGAGCAGTACTTC.

The CDR3 DNA follows: TGCAGTGCTAGTTCAGAGCCAACCGGATCACAGGGGAGCACAGATACGCAGTATTTT. It translates to CSASSEPTGSQGSTDTQYF. V is TRBV20-1 and J is TRBJ2-3; 7 nucleotides agree with TRBD1. The CDR3 contains 19 residues. Germline trimming cut 3 bases from V and 0 bases from J; bases unmatched to any gene: 18. CDR1 is DFQATT, CDR2 SNEGSKA, per germline (reference sequence).

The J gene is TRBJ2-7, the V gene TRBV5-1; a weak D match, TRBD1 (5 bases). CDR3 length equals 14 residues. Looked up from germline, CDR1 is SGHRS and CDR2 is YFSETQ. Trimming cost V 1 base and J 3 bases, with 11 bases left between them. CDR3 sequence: CASSLYLDSYEQYF. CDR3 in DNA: TGCGCCAGCAGCTTGTACCTTGACAGCTACGAGCAGTACTTC.

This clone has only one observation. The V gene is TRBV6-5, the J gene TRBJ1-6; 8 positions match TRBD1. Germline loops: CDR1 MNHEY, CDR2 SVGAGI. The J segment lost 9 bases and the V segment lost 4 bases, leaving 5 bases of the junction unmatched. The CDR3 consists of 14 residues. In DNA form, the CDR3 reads TGTGCCAGCAGTTTCGGACAGGGCGGTTCACCCCTCCACTTT. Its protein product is CASSFGQGGSPLHF.